Presented here are 32 T cell receptor beta chains from one specimen sequenced in a study of T cell clones after liver transplantation. Sequencing used immunoSEQ multiplex PCR; TCRdb keeps in-frame clones, though not all of them. The table records more than 70,000 clones, approximately 82% of them present only once. The material sequenced was CD4+ T cells from blood, taken at the 22-month timepoint. These receptors came from a human patient who received a liver transplant. The graft donor may have given rise to some T cells.

V usage is TRBV28 and J usage is TRBJ2-7; 10 bases match TRBD2. With 5 bases clipped from V and 7 bases from J, the junction kept 11 bases outside the gene matches. This CDR3 has 15 amino acids. Germline values: CDR1 MDHEN, CDR2 SYDVKM. The CDR3 is CASSPGTSASREQYF. DNA of the CDR3: TGTGCCAGCAGTCCCGGGACTAGCGCGTCTCGGGAGCAGTACTTC. The variable domain in full, completed from reference TRBV28 and TRBJ2-7, reads DVKVTQSSRYLVKRTGEKVFLECVQDMDHENMFWYRQDPGLGLRLIYFSYDVKMKEKGDIPEGYSVSREKKERFSLILESASTNQTSMYLCASSPGTSASREQYFGPGTRLTVT.

The chain is built from TRBV15 and TRBJ1-4; weak D call: TRBD1 (6 bases). Trimming took off 3 bases at V and 7 bases at J, with 15 bases between the two ends. The CDR3 consists of 15 residues. Germline V gene data show CDR1 as LNHNV and CDR2 as YYDKDF (reference sequence). The CDR3, as DNA: TGTGCCACCAGCAGGGACCCAGGGGAGGCTGAAAAACTGTTTTTT. As protein: CATSRDPGEAEKLFF.

The genes are TRBV4-2 and TRBJ2-3; D is unresolved. The germline V and J ends were trimmed by 0 bases and 3 bases, with 4 bases remaining between them. CDR3 size: 13 residues. Germline lookup yields CDR1 LGHNA and CDR2 YNFKEQ. CDR3 nucleotide sequence: TGTGCCAGCAGCCAAGATGTGACAGATACGCAGTATTTT. Residues: CASSQDVTDTQYF.

V usage is TRBV6-1 and J usage is TRBJ1-5; 7 nucleotides match TRBD1. The germline gives CDR1 MNHNS, CDR2 SASEGT. The CDR3 runs 14 residues. The V and J ends lost 6 bases and 6 bases, in that order; junction bases with no gene match: 8. The CDR3 DNA sequence: TGTGCCAGCAGCAACCAGGGGGGTGGTCAGCCCCAGCATTTT. Residues: CASSNQGGGQPQHF.

The chain combines TRBV2 with TRBJ1-1; D perhaps matches TRBD1 (5 bases). The ends were cut back, 6 bases at V and 3 bases at J, with 11 bases in the middle. The CDR3 sequence is 13 residues long. Germline-derived CDR1 and CDR2 are SNHLY and FYNNEI. The CDR3 here is CASSGGTDTEAFF. CDR3 DNA sequence: TGTGCCAGCAGCGGGGGAACGGACACTGAAGCTTTCTTT.

The chain uses TRBV7-9 and TRBJ1-5; possible D gene TRBD1, 6 bases. V lost 3 bases to trimming and J lost 0 bases, with 15 bases between them. Germline loops: CDR1 SEHNR, CDR2 FQNEAQ (reference sequence). CDR3 length: 17 residues. In nucleotides, the CDR3 is TGTGCCAGCAGCTTCGAGGGGGGTAGGGATAGCAATCAGCCCCAGCATTTT. Protein product: CASSFEGGRDSNQPQHF. The variable domain in full, with the rest retrieved from reference TRBV7-9 and TRBJ1-5, is DTGVSQNPRHKITKRGQNVTFRCDPISEHNRLYWYRQTLGQGPEFLTYFQNEAQLEKSRLLSDRFSAERPKGSFSTLEIQRTEQGDSAMYLCASSFEGGRDSNQPQHFGDGTRLSIL.

This chain connects TRBV29-1 to TRBJ2-3, with 14 nucleotides matching TRBD2. Germline lookup yields CDR1 SQVTM and CDR2 ANQGSEA. V was pared by 0 bases and J by 5 bases, with 7 bases of the junction left unmatched. The CDR3 extends over 17 amino acids. In DNA form, the CDR3 reads TGCAGCGTTGAAGATGACCGACTAGCGGGAGGGCTAGATACGCAGTATTTT. Translating it yields CSVEDDRLAGGLDTQYF.

The gene calls are TRBV12-5 and TRBJ1-2, with D possibly being TRBD1 (6 bases). The length of the CDR3 is 14 residues. Germline V CDR1 and CDR2: LGHNT, FRNRAP. V was trimmed by 5 bases and J by 8 bases, leaving 18 bases between them. As DNA, the CDR3 is TGTGCTAGTGGTCGTCCGACAGGCGGACAGGGCTACACCTTC. Protein product: CASGRPTGGQGYTF.

The rearrangement uses TRBV7-3 and TRBJ2-5; the D gene is possibly TRBD1 (6 bases). This CDR3 contains 13 residues. Germline-derived CDR1 and CDR2 are SGHTA and FQGTGA. Trimming left V 5 bases short and J 5 bases short, with 12 bases between. CDR3 in amino acids: CASSRDRRETQYF. The CDR3, as DNA: TGTGCCAGCAGCCGAGACAGGCGGGAGACCCAGTACTTC. The whole variable domain, remainder taken from reference TRBV7-3 and TRBJ2-5, is GAGVSQTPSNKVTEKGKYVELRCDPISGHTALYWYRQSLGQGPEFLIYFQGTGAADDSGLPNDRFFAVRPEGSVSTLKIQRTERGDSAVYLCASSRDRRETQYFGPGTRLLVL.

The chain combines TRBV5-1 with TRBJ1-1; D gene uncertain. The CDR3 is made up of 14 amino acids. CDR1 is SGHRS, CDR2 YFSETQ, per germline. The ends were cut back, 0 bases at V and 2 bases at J, with 8 bases in the middle. CDR3: CASSLAPSNTEAFF. In DNA, the CDR3 is TGCGCCAGCAGCTTGGCCCCGAGCAACACTGAAGCTTTCTTT.

The V call is TRBV2, the J call TRBJ2-2; TRBD1 matches at 12 bases. V shed 5 bases and J 7 bases; nucleotides not matched to a gene: 5. CDR1 and CDR2 from the germline V gene are SNHLY and FYNNEI. The CDR3 consists of 15 residues. The CDR3 DNA reads as TGTGCCAGCAGTACGGGACAGGGGGCCATCGGGGAGCTGTTTTTT. Its protein is CASSTGQGAIGELFF.

The V and J genes are TRBV29-1 and TRBJ2-1, with TRBD2 matching 9 bases. Germline V gene data show CDR1 as SQVTM and CDR2 as ANQGSEA. V lost 6 bases to trimming and J lost 10 bases; unmatched junction nucleotides: 13. The CDR3 is 14 residues long. For the CDR3, the DNA is TGCAGCGTGGAACTAGCGGGCTCCTCTGAGGAGCAGTTCTTC. It yields the protein CSVELAGSSEEQFF.

The chain employs TRBV19 and TRBJ1-2, with 7 positions matching TRBD1. Germline lookup yields CDR1 LNHDA and CDR2 SQIVND (reference sequence). The CDR3 covers 12 residues. J gave up 8 bases and V 7 bases, and 7 bases lay outside the gene matches. CDR3 loop: CASTTGVGGYTF. The CDR3 coding sequence is TGTGCCAGTACTACAGGGGTAGGAGGCTACACCTTC.

The genes are TRBV18 and TRBJ1-4; D not certain. V lost 1 base and J 5 bases, leaving 5 bases between the germline ends. Per germline, CDR1 KGHSH and CDR2 LQKENI. CDR3 length equals 13 residues. The DNA for the CDR3 is TGTGCCAGCTCACCACGCGGGAATGAAAAACTGTTTTTT. Translation: CASSPRGNEKLFF.

This sequence joins TRBV7-2 and TRBJ2-5, with 9 bases that match TRBD2. This CDR3 has 15 amino acids. Per germline, CDR1 SGHTA and CDR2 FQGNSA. J lost 2 bases, V lost 2 bases, and 3 bases had no gene match. DNA for the CDR3: TGTGCCAGCAGCTTACAGCGGGGGGTTCAAGAGACCCAGTACTTC. Translating it yields CASSLQRGVQETQYF.

The V and J genes are TRBV10-3 and TRBJ1-1, with D maybe TRBD1 (6 bases). The CDR3 spans 12 residues. With 3 bases removed from V and 8 bases from J, the gap between germline ends came to 10 bases. Germline lookup yields CDR1 ENHRY and CDR2 SYGVKD. CDR3 loop: CAISDRGDEAFF. In nucleotides, the CDR3 is TGTGCCATCAGTGACAGGGGAGACGAAGCTTTCTTT.

The chain recombines TRBV19 with TRBJ1-3, with D possibly TRBD1 on 5 matching bases. The germline gives CDR1 LNHDA, CDR2 SQIVND (reference sequence). V lost 5 bases, J lost 0 bases, and 11 bases lay in between. CDR3 length: 15 residues. CDR3 residues: CASSLQVLSGNTIYF. The CDR3 region has the DNA TGTGCCAGTAGTTTACAGGTTCTCTCTGGAAACACCATATATTTT.

In this sample, this clone turned up once. The rearrangement uses TRBV5-3 and TRBJ1-1; 8 bases are a match to TRBD1. Being an ORF, TRBV5-3 has a function that is uncertain. There are 17 residues in the CDR3. With V trimmed by 2 bases and J by 5 bases, 14 bases remained unmatched. CDR3: CARSFRGPRPPVTEAFF. The CDR3 region has the DNA TGTGCCAGAAGCTTCAGGGGGCCCAGGCCCCCGGTAACTGAAGCTTTCTTT.

This chain joins TRBV11-2 and TRBJ2-7; D is unresolved. Germline V gene data show CDR1 as SGHAT and CDR2 as FQNNGV. Between the trimmed V and J ends, which lost 5 bases and 5 bases, there was a span of 4 bases. The CDR3 contains 10 residues. The CDR3 DNA is TGTGCCAGCAGCCCAAACGAGCAGTACTTC. Translation: CASSPNEQYF.

V gene TRBV11-3 combines with J gene TRBJ2-5, with 8 bases matching TRBD1. CDR3 length: 14 residues. Germline V lookup: CDR1 SGHNT, CDR2 YENEEA. J was trimmed by 4 bases and V by 5 bases; bases with no gene match: 6. CDR3 nucleotides: TGTGCCAGCAGCACAGGGGGTGTTGGAGAGACCCAGTACTTC. Its protein is CASSTGGVGETQYF.

The chain has TRBV4-1 and TRBJ2-1; perhaps TRBD2 as D (6 bases). The CDR3 length is 16 residues. The germline V and J ends were trimmed by 4 bases and 0 bases, with 13 bases remaining between them. Germline-derived CDR1 and CDR2 are MGHRA and YSYEKL. The CDR3 here is CASSLQAGPSYNEQFF. CDR3 sequence (DNA): TGCGCCAGCAGCCTCCAAGCGGGCCCCTCCTACAATGAGCAGTTCTTC.

The chain is built from TRBV15 and TRBJ2-2; TRBD2 agrees at 9 bases. The V gene end was trimmed by 3 bases and the J gene end by 2 bases; junction bases not matched to a gene: 4. CDR1 is LNHNV, CDR2 YYDKDF, per germline (reference sequence). This CDR3 has 16 amino acids. DNA of the CDR3: TGTGCCACCAGCAGCGGCGGGAGGGCCAACACCGGGGAGCTGTTTTTT. Encoded protein: CATSSGGRANTGELFF.

This clone was found a few times. The chain joins TRBV6-5 to TRBJ2-7; 8 positions match TRBD1. Trimming at V came to 3 bases and at J to 6 bases, leaving 7 bases not matched to a gene. The CDR3 is 14 residues long. CDR1 MNHEY and CDR2 SVGAGI come from the germline V gene. The CDR3, as DNA: TGTGCCAGCAGTTATTCGGACAGGGTCCGCGAGCAGTACTTC. Its protein product is CASSYSDRVREQYF.

As DNA, the CDR3 is TGCGCCAGCAGCCGGGCCCCTATTAACGACGGAGACATTCAGTACTTC. This codes for CASSRAPINDGDIQYF. This chain connects TRBV4-3 to TRBJ2-4, with D hard to call. CDR1 is LGHNA and CDR2 is YSLEER in the germline V gene. The CDR3 sequence is 16 residues long. V lost 4 bases and J lost 8, with 21 bases in between.

To note about this clone: A much larger clone sits a single nucleotide away, making a read error possible. CDR3 protein: CASSRAYEQYF. Written as DNA, the CDR3 is TGTGCCAGCAGCCGGGCCTACGAGCAGTACTTC. The chain combines TRBV11-2 with TRBJ2-7; D not certain. V was trimmed by 5 bases and J by 2 bases, leaving 4 bases between them. Germline V gene lookup returns CDR1 SGHAT and CDR2 FQNNGV. This CDR3 contains 11 residues.

The chain carries TRBV6-6 and TRBJ2-1; D tentatively fits TRBD1 or TRBD2 (5 bases each). The V gene's germline CDR1 is MNHNY and CDR2 SVGAGI (reference sequence). Trimming shortened V by 8 bases and J by 5 bases, and 19 bases separated the two germline ends. This CDR3 is 15 amino acids long. The CDR3 region has the DNA TGTGCCAGCGGGAGAACCGGGACCCCAAACAATGAGCAGTTCTTC. Protein sequence: CASGRTGTPNNEQFF.

The gene calls are TRBV5-6 and TRBJ2-2, with 7 bases identical to TRBD2. Germline V lookup: CDR1 SGHDT, CDR2 YYEEEE. With V trimmed by 2 bases and J by 4 bases, 5 bases remained unmatched. This CDR3 region has 15 residues. CDR3 nucleotide sequence: TGTGCCAGCAGCTTAGGACTAGGGATCACCGGGGAGCTGTTTTTT. Protein: CASSLGLGITGELFF.

This clone is a singleton in its sample. The rearrangement links TRBV7-9 to TRBJ1-2; 11 positions match TRBD1. The CDR3 extends over 17 amino acids. Germline trimming cut 5 bases from V and 4 bases from J; bases unmatched to any gene: 12. The germline V gene has CDR1 SEHNR and CDR2 FQNEAQ (reference sequence). The CDR3 is CASSRGQGAGGAYGYTF. CDR3 DNA sequence: TGTGCCAGCAGCCGTGGACAGGGGGCAGGGGGAGCCTATGGCTACACCTTC.

This chain links TRBV7-3 with TRBJ2-2; D is uncertain. Trimming stripped 2 bases from V and 1 base from J, with 11 bases between. The CDR3 consists of 16 residues. Per germline, CDR1 SGHTA and CDR2 FQGTGA. CDR3 region: CASSLVPLMNTGELFF. CDR3 nucleotide sequence: TGTGCCAGCAGCTTAGTCCCGCTTATGAACACCGGGGAGCTGTTTTTT.

This clone was seen more than once but under ten times. The CDR3 loop is CSVESSGTGYTDTQYF. In nucleotides, the CDR3 is TGCAGCGTTGAAAGTTCCGGGACAGGCTACACAGATACGCAGTATTTT. This chain connects TRBV29-1 to TRBJ2-3, with 8 nucleotides matching TRBD1. This CDR3 contains 16 residues. V lost 2 bases to trimming and J lost 2 bases; unmatched junction nucleotides: 9. The germline V gene has CDR1 SQVTM and CDR2 ANQGSEA.

This chain links TRBV4-3 with TRBJ2-7; 8 nucleotides align to TRBD2. The junction had 6 bases not matched to a gene; V was cut back by 0 bases and J by 2 bases. The CDR3 spans 16 residues. Germline V CDR1 and CDR2: LGHNA, YSLEER. The CDR3 spells CASSQDSTSDTYEQYF. The CDR3 DNA is TGCGCCAGCAGCCAAGATTCGACTAGCGATACCTACGAGCAGTACTTC.

This chain links TRBV7-7 with TRBJ2-2, with D possibly being TRBD1 (6 bases). CDR3 length: 14 residues. From germline, CDR1 is SSHAT and CDR2 FNYEAQ (reference sequence). Trimming stripped 5 bases from V and 3 bases from J, with 10 bases between. The CDR3 DNA reads TGTGCCAGCAGCCGCAGGACAGACACCGGGGAGCTGTTTTTT. This codes for CASSRRTDTGELFF.